What follows are 26 T cell receptor beta chains derived from one specimen sequenced in a study of blood T cells in healthy people across ages. It was with a sample-barcoded 5' primer and a J-beta primer mix that a second PCR of roughly 6 to 12 cycles was run. TCRdb reanalysed the 5' RACE reads using MiXCR and keeps one entry per CDR3 protein. The sample has about 650,000 distinct CDR3 sequences; about 50% are singletons. Sequenced sample: blood. Source of these receptors: a woman older than 75 in good health.

Worth noting for this clonotype: One base away lies a much larger clone, so this may be a sequencing read error. This chain links TRBV2 with TRBJ2-1, with 9 bases that match TRBD1. There are 16 residues in the CDR3. Losses at the gene ends were 6 bases for V and 6 bases for J; bases not matched to a gene: 12. Germline CDR1 is SNHLY and CDR2 is FYNNEI. The CDR3 DNA sequence: TGTGCCAGCAGCCTCAGGGGGACAGGGTTCTTCAATGAGCAGTTCTTC. Its translation is CASSLRGTGFFNEQFF.

The rearrangement links TRBV12-3 or TRBV12-4 to TRBJ1-6, with D uncertain. This CDR3 is 14 amino acids long. V shed 1 base and J shed 7 bases, with 8 bases lying between them. The CDR3 region has the DNA TGTGCCAGCAGTTTAGGGGGAGTAAATTCACCCCTCCACTTT. This sequence encodes CASSLGGVNSPLHF.

In this sample, this clonotype turned up many times. A much larger clone is a single base away; this may be a read error. The rearrangement joins TRBV6-6 to TRBJ1-5; 7 nucleotides match TRBD1. The CDR3 is 13 amino acids. V lost 6 bases and J lost 7; bases outside the gene matches: 6. CDR1 MNHNY and CDR2 SVGAGI come from the germline V gene (reference sequence). CDR3 residues: CASRRTGEQPQHF. CDR3 sequence (DNA): TGTGCCAGCAGACGTACAGGGGAACAGCCCCAGCATTTT.

This clonotype has more than one count but fewer than ten. This chain links TRBV2 with TRBJ1-5; 7 bases are shared with TRBD1. This CDR3 is 14 amino acids long. CDR1 SNHLY and CDR2 FYNNEI come from the germline V gene. V was pared by 7 bases and J by 6 bases, with 9 bases of the junction left unmatched. Here the CDR3 DNA reads TGTGCCAGCAAACTTCCAGGGGGTTTTCAGCCCCAGCATTTT. Protein: CASKLPGGFQPQHF. Variable domain in full (rest from reference TRBV2 and TRBJ1-5): EPEVTQTPSHQVTQMGQEVILRCVPISNHLYFYWYRQILGQKVEFLVSFYNNEISEKSEIFDDQFSVERPDGSNFTLKIRSTKLEDSAMYFCASKLPGGFQPQHFGDGTRLSIL.

This rearrangement joins TRBV20-1 to TRBJ2-7; D is possibly TRBD1 (6 bases). Trimming shortened V by 0 bases and J by 1 base, and 13 bases separated the two germline ends. This CDR3 has 15 residues. The germline gives CDR1 DFQATT, CDR2 SNEGSKA (reference sequence). The CDR3 is CSARDQDRLSYEQYF. In nucleotides, the CDR3 is TGCAGTGCTAGAGATCAAGACAGGCTATCCTACGAGCAGTACTTC.

Concerning this clonotype: A much larger clone lies a single base off, so this may be a read error. This chain uses TRBV12-3 or TRBV12-4 with TRBJ1-4; D may be TRBD1 (6 bases). This CDR3 has 12 amino acids. CDR3 in DNA: TGTGTCAGCAGGCAGGGGACGGAAAAACTGTTTTTT. Translating it yields CVSRQGTEKLFF.

This chain joins TRBV15 and TRBJ1-5, with D possibly being TRBD1 (6 bases). The length of the CDR3 is 15 residues. The germline CDR1 and CDR2 sequences are LNHNV and YYDKDF (reference sequence). V lost 6 bases, J lost 4 bases, and 16 bases lay in between. CDR3 sequence reads: CATRSNRVTNQPQHF. The CDR3 DNA reads as TGTGCCACCAGATCCAACAGGGTCACGAATCAGCCCCAGCATTTT.

This clonotype showed up many times. The chain is built from TRBV2 and TRBJ2-1; 8 bases fit TRBD2. The CDR3 sequence is 14 residues long. Germline-derived CDR1 and CDR2 are SNHLY and FYNNEI. The V and J ends lost 8 bases and 5 bases, in that order; junction bases with no gene match: 8. CDR3 in DNA: TGTGCCAGCCTTACTAGCGGAGTGAACAATGAGCAGTTCTTC. Translated: CASLTSGVNNEQFF. The whole variable domain, filled in from reference TRBV2 and TRBJ2-1, reads EPEVTQTPSHQVTQMGQEVILRCVPISNHLYFYWYRQILGQKVEFLVSFYNNEISEKSEIFDDQFSVERPDGSNFTLKIRSTKLEDSAMYFCASLTSGVNNEQFFGPGTRLTVL.

The chain couples TRBV12-3 or TRBV12-4 to TRBJ2-2; maybe TRBD1 (5 bases). The CDR3 loop spans 15 amino acids. The V end was cut by 4 bases, the J end by 5 bases, with 14 bases between. The DNA for the CDR3 is TGTGCCAGCAGTTCGGGCAGGGAAGGGACCGGGGAGCTGTTTTTT. Encoded protein: CASSSGREGTGELFF.

This rearrangement joins TRBV18 to TRBJ2-4; TRBD1 matches at 8 bases. The CDR3 consists of 14 residues. Germline-derived CDR1 and CDR2 are KGHSH and LQKENI. V was pared by 4 bases and J by 8 bases, with 7 bases of the junction left unmatched. CDR3 sequence reads: CASSLQGALDIQYF. DNA of the CDR3: TGTGCCAGCTCACTGCAGGGGGCTTTAGACATTCAGTACTTC.

CDR3 protein: CASSPGGGTPYGYTF. The CDR3 DNA follows: TGTGCCAGCAGCCCTGGAGGAGGGACACCCTATGGCTACACCTTC. The gene calls are TRBV7-2 and TRBJ1-2, with a possible D match to TRBD1 (6 bases). Germline lookup yields CDR1 SGHTA and CDR2 FQGNSA. V gave up 5 bases and J gave up 4 bases, with 17 bases separating them. This CDR3 comprises 15 residues.

This clonotype was recorded at least ten times. V usage is TRBV4-2 and J usage is TRBJ2-7; TRBD2 matches 9 bases. The length of the CDR3 is 16 residues. The germline V gene encodes CDR1 LGHNA and CDR2 YNFKEQ. Germline trimming cut 0 bases from V and 4 bases from J; bases unmatched to any gene: 7. The CDR3 region has the DNA TGTGCCAGCAGCCAAGATCAGGGTAGCGGGAGATACGAGCAGTACTTC. Translation: CASSQDQGSGRYEQYF.

This clonotype turned up a few times. The genes are TRBV5-4 and TRBJ1-4; no firm D call. The V end was cut by 4 bases, the J end by 8 bases, with 12 bases between. The germline V gene encodes CDR1 SGHNT and CDR2 YYREEE (reference sequence). There are 13 residues in the CDR3. In DNA, the CDR3 is TGTGCCAGCAGCGAATTGGACGGAGAAAAACTGTTTTTT. As protein: CASSELDGEKLFF.

The sample holds many counts of this clonotype. This chain uses TRBV6-6 with TRBJ1-1; no clear D. The CDR3 loop spans 10 amino acids. The germline V gene encodes CDR1 MNHNY and CDR2 SVGAGI (reference sequence). The V end lost 2 bases, the J end lost 6 bases, and 1 base lay between the germline ends. CDR3 coding DNA: TGTGCCAGCAGTTACCCTGAAGCTTTCTTT. It codes for CASSYPEAFF.

The chain links TRBV30 to TRBJ2-1, with 9 bases matching TRBD2. The CDR3 is 13 residues long. Looked up from germline, CDR1 is GTSNPN and CDR2 is SVGIG (reference sequence). V was pared by 1 base and J by 9 bases, with 4 bases of the junction left unmatched. This chain's CDR3 is CAWSGGRAREQFF. CDR3 in DNA: TGTGCCTGGAGTGGCGGGAGGGCCCGTGAGCAGTTCTTC. Supplemented by reference TRBV30 and TRBJ2-1, the full variable domain reads SQTIHQWPATLVQPVGSPLSLECTVEGTSNPNLYWYRQAAGRGLQLLFYSVGIGQISSEVPQNLSASRPQDRQFILSSKKLLLSDSGFYLCAWSGGRAREQFFGPGTRLTVL.

This clonotype occurred many times. The chain uses TRBV5-1 and TRBJ2-3, with 7 bases aligning to TRBD1. Per the germline V gene, CDR1 is SGHRS and CDR2 is YFSETQ. This CDR3 contains 16 residues. After removal of 4 bases from V and 1 base from J, the junction contained 9 bases not matched to a gene. The CDR3 region is CASSRALDRGTDTQYF. The CDR3, as DNA: TGCGCCAGCAGCCGGGCTCTTGACAGGGGCACAGATACGCAGTATTTT.

V and J are TRBV11-2 and TRBJ2-1; D is ambiguous. The CDR3 loop spans 17 amino acids. Trimming removed 6 bases from V and 0 bases from J, with 18 bases in between. CDR1 SGHAT and CDR2 FQNNGV come from the germline V gene. CDR3 sequence (DNA): TGTGCCAGCAGGTTCCTAACCACGCCGTTCTCCTACAATGAGCAGTTCTTC. It specifies CASRFLTTPFSYNEQFF.

V usage is TRBV29-1 and J usage is TRBJ1-1; maybe TRBD1 (5 bases). Per germline, CDR1 SQVTM and CDR2 ANQGSEA. Between the trimmed V and J ends, which lost 4 bases and 3 bases, there was a span of 15 bases. The CDR3 has 14 amino acids. CDR3 protein: CSVVGLRTDTEAFF. The CDR3, as DNA: TGCAGCGTTGTGGGGCTCCGGACTGACACTGAAGCTTTCTTT.

This clonotype was seen more than once but under ten times. The chain has TRBV5-1 and TRBJ1-4; 7 bases align to TRBD1. The V gene end was trimmed by 3 bases and the J gene end by 0 bases; junction bases not matched to a gene: 2. From germline, CDR1 is SGHRS and CDR2 YFSETQ. There are 15 residues in the CDR3. The CDR3 loop reads CASSSGQTTNEKLFF. CDR3 DNA sequence: TGCGCCAGCAGCTCGGGACAGACAACTAATGAAAAACTGTTTTTT.

The chain recombines TRBV4-1 with TRBJ2-1; 9 bases are shared with TRBD2. The CDR3 has 13 residues. V dropped 3 bases and J dropped 8; count of bases not matched to a gene: 2. The germline gives CDR1 MGHRA, CDR2 YSYEKL. CDR3 in amino acids: CASSQLAGYEQFF. The CDR3 bases are TGCGCCAGCAGCCAGCTAGCGGGATATGAGCAGTTCTTC.

This clonotype was seen many times. V usage is TRBV20-1 and J usage is TRBJ1-1; 8 bases map to TRBD1. After removal of 4 bases from V and 5 bases from J, the junction contained 3 bases not matched to a gene. Germline V gives CDR1 DFQATT, CDR2 SNEGSKA (reference sequence). This CDR3 is 12 amino acids long. The CDR3 nucleotides read TGCAGTGCTACAGGGGGCGGTACTGAAGCTTTCTTT. Translating gives CSATGGGTEAFF.

There are a few counts of this clonotype. This chain joins TRBV12-3 or TRBV12-4 and TRBJ2-2; no clear D gene. The CDR3 runs to 12 residues. V lost 9 bases and J 6 bases, leaving 11 bases between the germline ends. The CDR3 nucleotides read TGTGCCAGTCCCTCCCGCGCCGGGGAGCTGTTTTTT. As protein: CASPSRAGELFF.

This clonotype was observed many times. This CDR3 reads CASSLGQANYEQYF. Here the CDR3 DNA reads TGTGCCAGCAGTTTGGGCCAGGCGAACTACGAGCAGTACTTC. The rearrangement links TRBV27 to TRBJ2-7; D is unclear. V lost 3 bases and J 3 bases, leaving 12 bases between the germline ends. The germline CDR1 and CDR2 sequences are MNHEY and SMNVEV (reference sequence). The CDR3 loop spans 14 amino acids.

Many counts were recorded for this clonotype. The chain uses TRBV28 and TRBJ2-7, with a possible D match to TRBD2 (5 bases). V lost 4 bases, J lost 3 bases, and 7 bases lay in between. This CDR3 region has 12 residues. CDR1 is MDHEN and CDR2 is SYDVKM in the germline V gene. The DNA for the CDR3 is TGTGCCAGCAGTTCAGAGGGCTACGAGCAGTACTTC. It codes for CASSSEGYEQYF.

The genes are TRBV25-1 and TRBJ1-1; 9 positions agree with TRBD1. Germline CDR1 is MGHDK and CDR2 is SYGVNS. The CDR3 runs 15 residues. J was trimmed by 5 bases and V by 3 bases; bases with no gene match: 7. The CDR3 sequence: CASSDPTGGSTEAFF. CDR3 nucleotide sequence: TGTGCCAGCAGTGACCCCACAGGGGGCTCAACTGAAGCTTTCTTT.

This clonotype was seen only once. This sequence may be a read error, since a much larger clone differs from it by one base. This CDR3 is CSVERGDQTQYF. The CDR3 DNA sequence: TGCAGCGTTGAACGAGGTGACCAGACCCAGTACTTC. The V call is TRBV29-1, the J call TRBJ2-7; D remains unclear. The J call could be wrong; TRBJ2-5 is a better fit for the DNA end. Germline V gives CDR1 SQVTM, CDR2 ANQGSEA. The CDR3 is 12 amino acids.